The 29 T cell receptor beta chains presented below share a single source sample, sequenced in a study of control samples from healthy donors and cancer patients. Profiling relied on immunoSEQ multiplex PCR, and the TCRdb table lists in-frame clones only, not all of them. The profile shows about 90,000 clones, more than 80% of them singletons. Sequencing was performed on blood. These receptors all stem from a woman between 25 and 40 years old in good health.

The CDR3 region has the DNA TGCAGTGCTAGGAAGGACAGAGGGCAGTACTTC. Amino acids: CSARKDRGQYF. The chain employs TRBV20-1 and TRBJ2-7, with D perhaps TRBD1 (6 bases). The CDR3 has 11 amino acids. The V gene lost 3 bases and the J gene lost 9 bases, with 12 bases spanning the gap. Germline V gives CDR1 DFQATT, CDR2 SNEGSKA (reference sequence).

This clone was counted a single time. The chain is built from TRBV19 and TRBJ2-3, with 12 bases aligning to TRBD2. The ends lost 7 bases at V and 5 bases at J; junction bases unmatched: 10. This CDR3 contains 16 residues. Germline V gene lookup returns CDR1 LNHDA and CDR2 SQIVND (reference sequence). The CDR3 DNA reads as TGTGCCAGTACCGAAGCTCCGGGACTAGCGGGAGATACGCAGTATTTT. It encodes CASTEAPGLAGDTQYF.

V and J are TRBV28 and TRBJ1-1; D gene ambiguous. Trimming removed 7 bases at V and 2 bases at J, with 8 bases between. Germline V CDR1 and CDR2: MDHEN, SYDVKM. This CDR3 comprises 12 residues. CDR3 nucleotides: TGTGCCAGCATGCAGGTCAACACTGAAGCTTTCTTT. This codes for CASMQVNTEAFF.

The chain couples TRBV3-1 (or the pseudogene TRBV3-2) to TRBJ2-1, with D possibly matching TRBD2 (5 bases). V was trimmed by 3 bases and J by 10 bases, leaving 7 bases between them. From germline, CDR1 is LGHDT and CDR2 YNNKEL (reference sequence). There are 11 residues in the CDR3. The CDR3 protein is CASSHGLEQFF. DNA of the CDR3: TGTGCCAGCAGCCATGGACTGGAGCAGTTCTTC.

V and J are TRBV24-1 and TRBJ1-1; TRBD1 aligns across 9 bases. The length of the CDR3 is 16 residues. Trimming removed 3 bases from V and 2 bases from J; junction bases left unmatched: 6. Germline-derived CDR1 and CDR2 are KGHDR and SFDVKD. CDR3 DNA sequence: TGTGCCACCAGTGATAGCACAGGGGGCTCTAACACTGAAGCTTTCTTT. Its protein product is CATSDSTGGSNTEAFF.

The genes are TRBV5-1 and TRBJ2-2, with 10 bases matching TRBD1. CDR1 is SGHRS and CDR2 is YFSETQ in the germline V gene. The length of the CDR3 is 15 residues. The ends lost 3 bases at V and 7 bases at J; junction bases unmatched: 6. CDR3 amino acids: CASSSRQGASGELFF. CDR3 DNA: TGCGCCAGCAGCTCAAGACAGGGGGCAAGCGGGGAGCTGTTTTTT.

This chain connects TRBV6-5 to TRBJ1-6; D is possibly TRBD1 (5 bases). This CDR3 has 14 residues. The germline V gene encodes CDR1 MNHEY and CDR2 SVGAGI. The germline V and J ends were trimmed by 6 bases and 7 bases, with 13 bases remaining between them. DNA for the CDR3: TGTGCCAGCAGCCGGGGACCGGGCAATTCACCCCTCCACTTT. This sequence encodes CASSRGPGNSPLHF.

The rearrangement uses TRBV10-3 and TRBJ2-1; D unresolved. Germline lookup yields CDR1 ENHRY and CDR2 SYGVKD. V lost 6 bases to trimming and J lost 2 bases, with 5 bases between them. This CDR3 has 12 amino acids. The CDR3 reads CAIRSAYNEQFF. The CDR3 DNA reads as TGTGCCATCAGGAGCGCCTACAATGAGCAGTTCTTC.

The rearrangement joins TRBV23-1 to TRBJ2-5, with D unresolved. TRBV23-1 is labeled an ORF, and its function is uncertain. Trimming removed 0 bases from V and 4 bases from J, with 15 bases in between. This CDR3 spans 16 amino acids. The CDR3 loop is CASSQSWDPHGETQYF. The CDR3 coding sequence is TGCGCCAGCAGTCAATCCTGGGATCCCCACGGAGAGACCCAGTACTTC.

The V and J genes are TRBV5-6 and TRBJ1-2, with 9 bases that match TRBD1. The CDR3 runs to 19 residues. The germline V gene encodes CDR1 SGHDT and CDR2 YYEEEE. After removal of 2 bases from V and 7 bases from J, the junction contained 21 bases not matched to a gene. The DNA of the CDR3 is TGTGCCAGCAGCTTTCGTTTCCCGGGACAGGGACGCGTAGTGGGTGGCTACACCTTC. The encoded protein is CASSFRFPGQGRVVGGYTF.

V usage is TRBV28 and J usage is TRBJ2-4; D gene unclear. The length of the CDR3 is 11 residues. CDR1 is MDHEN and CDR2 is SYDVKM in the germline V gene. The V gene lost 8 bases and the J gene lost 0 bases, with 2 bases spanning the gap. This chain's CDR3 is CASGAKNIQYF. For the CDR3, the DNA is TGTGCCAGCGGAGCCAAAAACATTCAGTACTTC.

V is TRBV5-1 and J is TRBJ1-2; 8 bases agree with TRBD1. The germline V gene encodes CDR1 SGHRS and CDR2 YFSETQ. V was pared by 0 bases and J by 4 bases, with 5 bases of the junction left unmatched. CDR3 size: 15 residues. CDR3 DNA sequence: TGCGCCAGCAGCTTGGGGGCAGGGGGCGTCTATGGCTACACCTTC. Translated, it gives CASSLGAGGVYGYTF.

The rearrangement links TRBV5-1 to TRBJ1-1, with TRBD1 as a possible D gene (6 bases). This CDR3 is 16 amino acids long. The germline CDR1 and CDR2 sequences are SGHRS and YFSETQ. V dropped 5 bases and J dropped 0 bases, with 17 bases sitting between them. CDR3 sequence: CASSDGRDTLNTEAFF. CDR3 coding DNA: TGCGCCAGCAGTGATGGCCGGGACACCCTGAACACTGAAGCTTTCTTT.

This chain uses TRBV15 with TRBJ2-2; 7 nucleotides match TRBD1. The trim removed 0 bases at V and 4 bases at J, leaving 17 bases unmatched. The CDR3 sequence is 20 residues long. Germline-derived CDR1 and CDR2 are LNHNV and YYDKDF (reference sequence). CDR3 bases: TGTGCCACCAGCAGAGATCATCGGGGACAGCCCCCAAGGATCACCGGGGAGCTGTTTTTT. It is translated as CATSRDHRGQPPRITGELFF.

The rearrangement joins TRBV27 to TRBJ1-6, with 7 bases that match TRBD1. Germline V lookup: CDR1 MNHEY, CDR2 SMNVEV (reference sequence). J gave up 1 base and V 1 base, and 13 bases lay outside the gene matches. The CDR3 sequence is 20 residues long. The CDR3, as DNA: TGTGCCAGCAGTTTATTGATCTGGCAGGGGGAATCGTCCTATAATTCACCCCTCCACTTT. Translating it yields CASSLLIWQGESSYNSPLHF.

V is TRBV4-1 and J is TRBJ2-1, with D maybe TRBD2 (6 bases). This CDR3 comprises 15 residues. Germline-derived CDR1 and CDR2 are MGHRA and YSYEKL. Deletions cut 0 bases from V and 5 bases from J, with 11 bases between. The CDR3 sequence is CASSQDGLADNEQFF. Written as DNA, the CDR3 is TGCGCCAGCAGCCAAGATGGTTTAGCGGACAATGAGCAGTTCTTC.

V is TRBV28 and J is TRBJ1-6; D remains ambiguous. Germline-derived CDR1 and CDR2 are MDHEN and SYDVKM. This CDR3 has 13 amino acids. V lost 5 bases and J 8 bases, leaving 10 bases between the germline ends. The CDR3 DNA reads TGTGCCAGCAGTGCAAGGACGGATTCACCCCTCCACTTT. Translation: CASSARTDSPLHF. The variable domain in full, with the rest retrieved from reference TRBV28 and TRBJ1-6, is DVKVTQSSRYLVKRTGEKVFLECVQDMDHENMFWYRQDPGLGLRLIYFSYDVKMKEKGDIPEGYSVSREKKERFSLILESASTNQTSMYLCASSARTDSPLHFGNGTRLTVT.

The gene calls are TRBV5-1 and TRBJ2-7, with D perhaps matching TRBD2 (5 bases). Germline loops: CDR1 SGHRS, CDR2 YFSETQ. Trimming left V 4 bases short and J 2 bases short, with 13 bases between. The CDR3 contains 14 residues. The CDR3 spells CASSDGLSTYEQYF. CDR3 DNA: TGCGCCAGCAGCGACGGACTCTCCACCTACGAGCAGTACTTC.

The rearrangement joins TRBV14 to TRBJ2-1; 14 bases fit TRBD2. Germline assignment: CDR1 SGHDN and CDR2 FVKESK. V was clipped by 2 bases and J by 6 bases; unmatched bases: 3. This CDR3 region has 16 residues. CDR3 region: CASSQPGLAGANEQFF. CDR3 sequence (DNA): TGTGCCAGCAGCCAACCGGGACTAGCGGGGGCCAATGAGCAGTTCTTC.

V is TRBV7-6 and J is TRBJ2-7; 11 bases match TRBD1. Germline V CDR1 and CDR2: SGHVS, FNYEAQ. The CDR3 contains 14 residues. The V segment lost 7 bases and the J segment 2 bases; nucleotides outside the gene matches: 4. CDR3 region: CASTVGQGAYEQYF. CDR3 coding DNA: TGTGCCAGCACCGTGGGACAGGGGGCCTACGAGCAGTACTTC.

V is TRBV29-1 and J is TRBJ1-5; 9 positions match TRBD1. The CDR3 is 15 residues long. CDR1 and CDR2 (germline): SQVTM, ANQGSEA. Trimming at V came to 7 bases and at J to 0 bases, leaving 7 bases not matched to a gene. The CDR3 protein is CSAGGTGNSNQPQHF. In DNA, the CDR3 is TGCAGCGCCGGGGGGACAGGGAATAGCAATCAGCCCCAGCATTTT.

This sequence joins TRBV2 and TRBJ2-7, with D unresolved. The CDR3 covers 15 residues. Trimming pared 2 bases from V and 6 bases from J, leaving 17 bases between. Germline V gene lookup returns CDR1 SNHLY and CDR2 FYNNEI. This CDR3 reads CASSELWTELGEQYF. CDR3 DNA: TGTGCCAGCAGTGAACTCTGGACGGAGTTGGGCGAGCAGTACTTC.

The J gene is TRBJ2-1, the V gene TRBV13; no reliable D call. CDR3 length: 11 residues. V was pared by 8 bases and J by 4 bases, with 6 bases between. Germline CDR1 PRHDT, CDR2 FYEKMQ (reference sequence). CDR3 bases: TGTGCCAGCCGTCAATACAATGAGCAGTTCTTC. It translates to CASRQYNEQFF.

The chain has TRBV9 and TRBJ1-2, with D maybe TRBD1 (5 bases). Germline V gene lookup returns CDR1 SGDLS and CDR2 YYNGEE. V was pared by 0 bases and J by 8 bases, with 17 bases between. This CDR3 has 15 amino acids. The CDR3 region has the DNA TGTGCCAGCAGCGTAGGCGGGACTCCCACTGAAGGCTACACCTTC. Its protein product is CASSVGGTPTEGYTF.

This sequence joins TRBV28 and TRBJ1-5; 10 bases align to TRBD1. V gave up 6 bases and J gave up 2 bases; unmatched junction bases: 10. This CDR3 has 17 amino acids. The germline CDR1 and CDR2 sequences are MDHEN and SYDVKM. CDR3 nucleotide sequence: TGTGCCAGCAGACCCCGGACAGGGGGGGCTGGCAATCAGCCCCAGCATTTT. As protein: CASRPRTGGAGNQPQHF.

This clone was seen a single time. The rearrangement links TRBV28 to TRBJ1-4; D uncertain. Trimming left V 5 bases short and J 2 bases short, with 12 bases between. The V gene's germline CDR1 is MDHEN and CDR2 SYDVKM. The CDR3 totals 15 residues. DNA for the CDR3: TGTGCCAGCAGTCCCCCAATGTCGACTAATGAAAAACTGTTTTTT. This codes for CASSPPMSTNEKLFF.

This chain joins TRBV27 and TRBJ2-1; TRBD2 matches 7 bases. V shed 7 bases, J shed 3 bases, and the junction held 9 bases outside the gene matches. The CDR3 runs to 15 residues. From germline, CDR1 is MNHEY and CDR2 SMNVEV (reference sequence). In DNA form, the CDR3 reads TGTGCCAGCACCGCGGGGAGCGGGGACTACAATGAGCAGTTCTTC. Residues: CASTAGSGDYNEQFF.

The chain uses TRBV2 and TRBJ2-7, with D hard to call. The CDR3 loop spans 12 amino acids. V dropped 7 bases and J dropped 9 bases, with 16 bases sitting between them. Per the germline V gene, CDR1 is SNHLY and CDR2 is FYNNEI. CDR3 in DNA: TGTGCCAGCACAGGAAACGAATTAAGGCAGTACTTC. Translated: CASTGNELRQYF.

This chain joins TRBV6-5 and TRBJ1-6; D remains ambiguous. Per germline, CDR1 MNHEY and CDR2 SVGAGI. The ends were cut back, 2 bases at V and 0 bases at J, with 8 bases in the middle. The CDR3 loop spans 16 amino acids. CDR3 amino acids: CASSYGRSSYNSPLHF. CDR3 nucleotides: TGTGCCAGCAGTTACGGGCGGAGCTCCTATAATTCACCCCTCCACTTT.